The TCR beta chain described here comes from a study of T-cell memory formation after mild COVID-19. Study-level findings and limits: The finding that pre-infection memory included some responding clones suggested that cross-reactive memory joined.

A note on this clonotype: What it binds is unknown.

Germline V gene lookup returns CDR1 SEHNR and CDR2 FQNEAQ (reference sequence). V lost 6 bases, J lost 5 bases, and 20 bases lay in between. This CDR3 has 15 residues. Barcoded TCR alpha and TCR beta cDNA libraries with UMIs came from 5'RACE using constant-segment primers. TCRdb re-called the 5' RACE reads with MiXCR, one entry per CDR3 protein. The data show 150,000 or so distinct CDR3 sequences, around 25% seen once. The V and J genes are TRBV7-9 and TRBJ2-7, with TRBD2 as a possible D gene (5 bases). The sequencing sample was made of PBMCs or a T cell subset sorted from them (not recorded which). The TCR was taken from an adult woman who had mild COVID-19 (a few samples of this study predate the infection). Cell type and time point are not known. CDR3 protein: CASRRSGSPRDEQYF. CDR3 DNA sequence: TGTGCCAGCAGGCGATCGGGGTCACCGCGTGACGAGCAGTACTTC.